A selection of T cell receptor beta chains follows, all from one sample in a study of cytomegalovirus exposure and HLA in healthy donors. Using immunoSEQ multiplex PCR, the repertoire was profiled, and TCRdb retains in-frame clones only, with some absent. The sample has roughly 110,000 clones, 77% seen once; the top ten hold about a tenth. The specimen sequenced was PBMCs. The receptors were gathered from a man aged 35-49 years in good health and CMV-seropositive. CDR3s include the opening cysteine and the closing phenylalanine or tryptophan. A D gene is named only where the DNA matches it firmly. For some rows the clone size is stated as once, few or many, or as a class when expanded; others skip it.

clone_size | j_call | v_call | d_call | cdr3_nt | cdr3_aa
once | TRBJ2-1 | TRBV28 | - | TGTGCCAGCAGTTGGGACTCGCTATACAATGAGCAGTTCTTC | CASSWDSLYNEQFF
- | TRBJ2-7 | TRBV18 | - | TGTGCCAGCTCACCACCGGAGTCGCATTACGAGCAGTACTTC | CASSPPESHYEQYF
- | TRBJ1-5 | TRBV23-1 | - | TGCGCCAGCAGTCAGGACAGTCCGCCCCAGCATTTT | CASSQDSPPQHF
- | TRBJ2-5 | TRBV7-3 | - | TGTGCCAGCAGCAACGGGGAGACCCAGTACTTC | CASSNGETQYF
once | TRBJ2-4 | TRBV4-2 | - | TGTGCCAGCAGCCAATTTGGACAGATAGCCAAAAACATTCAGTACTTC | CASSQFGQIAKNIQYF
- | TRBJ2-5 | TRBV5-6 | TRBD1 | TGTGCCAGCAGCTTGGGTGGTTACCCCGGGACAGGGGGCTTGGAGACCCAGTACTTC | CASSLGGYPGTGGLETQYF
few | TRBJ2-3 | TRBV29-1 | TRBD2 | TGCAGCGTTGAACAGATAGGCGCTAGCGGAAGCACAGATACGCAGTATTTT | CSVEQIGASGSTDTQYF
- | TRBJ1-1 | TRBV7-9 | TRBD1 | TGTGCCAGCAAGCTAGACAGGGCGAACACTGAAGCTTTCTTT | CASKLDRANTEAFF
- | TRBJ1-3 | TRBV7-9 | - | TGTGCCAGCAGCTTATACAAACGACAGCCTCTCTCTGGAAACACCATATATTTT | CASSLYKRQPLSGNTIYF
- | TRBJ2-2 | TRBV9 | - | TGTGCCAGTGGCGGGGGCAACACCGGGGAGCTGTTTTTT | CASGGGNTGELFF
- | TRBJ1-1 | TRBV27 | - | TGTGCCAGCAGTTCCTTCGGGACATCTGGGAGGAACACTGAAGCTTTCTTT | CASSSFGTSGRNTEAFF
once | TRBJ2-1 | TRBV27 | TRBD2 | TGTGCCAGCTCCTACTTAGCGGGGGGTTCCAATGAGCAGTTCTTC | CASSYLAGGSNEQFF
- | TRBJ1-4 | TRBV7-8 | - | TGTGCCAGCAGCATCAGACAGCTTGCTAATGAAAAACTGTTTTTT | CASSIRQLANEKLFF
- | TRBJ1-2 | TRBV6-5 | TRBD1 | TGTGCCAGCAGAACACAGGGGGCCACCAGCTATGGCTACACCTTC | CASRTQGATSYGYTF
- | TRBJ2-7 | TRBV7-9 | TRBD1 | TGTGCCAGCAGCTTAGGGACAGGTAAATGGGTCTACGAGCAGTACTTC | CASSLGTGKWVYEQYF
- | TRBJ1-2 | TRBV25-1 | - | TGTGCCAGCAGTGAATCCTTGTATGGCTACACCTTC | CASSESLYGYTF
- | TRBJ2-6 | TRBV15 | - | TGTGCCACCAGCAGAGATACAGGGCCTGGGGCCAACGTCCTGACTTTC | CATSRDTGPGANVLTF
- | TRBJ2-3 | TRBV5-1 | - | TGCGCCAGCAGCTTGGGTGACACTTACACAGATACGCAGTATTTT | CASSLGDTYTDTQYF
- | TRBJ1-1 | TRBV7-2 | - | TGTGCCAGCAGCTTTATACGGGGGAACACTGAAGCTTTCTTT | CASSFIRGNTEAFF
- | TRBJ1-1 | TRBV5-1 | TRBD1 | TGCGCCAGCAGCTTAACAGGGGTAGGGGCTTTCTTT | CASSLTGVGAFF
- | TRBJ1-5 | TRBV6-5 | - | TGTGCCAGCGGCCGGGACTGGGAGAGCGGGCCCCAGCATTTT | CASGRDWESGPQHF
- | TRBJ1-1 | TRBV14 | TRBD1 | TGTGCCAGCAGCCAAAGGGGGCGGTTTACGGCTTTCTTT | CASSQRGRFTAFF
- | TRBJ2-7 | TRBV5-1 | - | TGCGCCAGCAGCTTGGAGGGGGGGCAGATTTACGAGCAGTACTTC | CASSLEGGQIYEQYF
- | TRBJ2-4 | TRBV5-8 | - | TGTGCCAGCAGCTTGAGGCAGGTGATTTACAAAAACATTCAGTACTTC | CASSLRQVIYKNIQYF
- | TRBJ2-3 | TRBV4-3 | TRBD2 | TGCGCCAGCAGCCTGGCTAGCGGGGGGGCCGGACCGCAGTATTTT | CASSLASGGAGPQYF
- | TRBJ1-1 | TRBV7-2 | - | TGTGCCAGCAGCCCAGCCCTGGGGGGGTTAAACACTGAAGCTTTCTTT | CASSPALGGLNTEAFF
- | TRBJ1-2 | TRBV5-1 | TRBD1 | TGCGCCAGCAGCACCGGACAGGGAACTAACTATGGCTACACCTTC | CASSTGQGTNYGYTF
- | TRBJ2-2 | TRBV18 | TRBD2 | TGTGCCAGCTCACCACTTGAAACTAGCGGGGGACTCACCGGGGAGCTGTTTTTT | CASSPLETSGGLTGELFF
- | TRBJ2-7 | TRBV27 | - | TGTGCCAGCAGAAGCAGAGGTTACGAGCAGTACTTC | CASRSRGYEQYF
- | TRBJ1-4 | TRBV25-1 | - | TGTGCCAGCAGTGAATACAGGGAAAGGTCTAATGAAAAACTGTTTTTT | CASSEYRERSNEKLFF
- | TRBJ2-1 | TRBV7-2 | - | TGTGCCAGCAGCTTAGGTCCTAGCTCCTACAATGAGCAGTTCTTC | CASSLGPSSYNEQFF
- | TRBJ1-2 | TRBV6-6 | - | TGTGCCAGCAGTTACGTTCAGGGGTTGAATTCGCGTGGCTACACCTTC | CASSYVQGLNSRGYTF
- | TRBJ2-5 | TRBV30 | TRBD1 | TGTGCCTGGTTTACCACAGGGGGCGCCTGGGGGACCCAGTACTTC | CAWFTTGGAWGTQYF
- | TRBJ2-3 | TRBV5-6 | - | TGTGCCAGCAGCGCCCGACCAGGAACGCAGTATTTT | CASSARPGTQYF
- | TRBJ1-2 | TRBV7-2 | TRBD1 | TGTGCCAGCAGCTTACACAGAGCCGGGACAGGGAGCGGCTACACCTTC | CASSLHRAGTGSGYTF
- | TRBJ2-2 | TRBV5-8 | TRBD2 | TGTGCCAGCAGCCCCGGGACTAGAGGGACCGGGGAGCTGTTTTTT | CASSPGTRGTGELFF
- | TRBJ2-7 | TRBV7-6 | - | TGTGCCAGCAGCTCTCTCTCCTACGAGCAGTACTTC | CASSSLSYEQYF
- | TRBJ2-2 | TRBV7-8 | - | TGTGCCAGCAGCTTACTACCCCACCACGGGGCCGGGGAGCTGTTTTTT | CASSLLPHHGAGELFF
- | TRBJ2-7 | TRBV5-1 | - | TGCGCCAGCAGCTTGGACCCCAGCTCCTACGAGCAGTACTTC | CASSLDPSSYEQYF
- | TRBJ2-5 | TRBV20-1 | - | TGCAGTGGCGTGTACCAAGAGACCCAGTACTTC | CSGVYQETQYF
- | TRBJ2-4 | TRBV6-5 | TRBD1 | TGTGCCAGCACGACAGGGGGCGTTGAAAACATTCAGTACTTC | CASTTGGVENIQYF
- | TRBJ2-7 | TRBV18 | TRBD2 | TGTGCCAGCTCACCACCGCGGGGGGAGTCCTACGAGCAGTACTTC | CASSPPRGESYEQYF
- | TRBJ1-5 | TRBV28 | - | TGTGCCAGCGGAGGGACCGCGAATCAGCCCCAGCATTTT | CASGGTANQPQHF
- | TRBJ2-4 | TRBV2 | TRBD2 | TGTGCCAGCTACCCGGGACTAGCGGGGGGTCTCTTTCATTACTTC | CASYPGLAGGLFHYF
- | TRBJ2-2 | TRBV28 | - | TGTGCCAGCAGGGTCAGACAGGGAGGCACCGGGGAGCTGTTTTTT | CASRVRQGGTGELFF
- | TRBJ2-7 | TRBV10-3 | TRBD2 | TGTGCCATCAAGCGGGGGGGTGGGGACTCTCTCTCCTACGAGCAGTACTTC | CAIKRGGGDSLSYEQYF
- | TRBJ2-5 | TRBV30 | - | TGTGCCTGGGGGTCGGGAGAGACCCAGTACTTC | CAWGSGETQYF
once | TRBJ1-5 | TRBV7-8 | - | TGTGCCAGCAGCTTAGGGGCAGGGGTGAGCAATCAGCCCCAGCATTTT | CASSLGAGVSNQPQHF